This TCR beta chain was sequenced in a study of Ad26.COV2.S vaccination and SARS-CoV-2 variants. Regarding the study as a whole: Spike-specific TCR breadth was greater after Ad26.COV2.S than placebo. Vaccinees and placebo recipients showed similar non-spike TCR breadth.

The treatment: roughly 19 received Ad26.COV2.S at low or high dose, single or two shots; five or six received placebo; per-sample allocation not given. Sampling occurred on day 63 after the first vaccine or placebo injection. Adults aged 18-55 years in Boston included the donor. The repertoire was sequenced with immunoSEQ multiplex PCR; TCRdb's copy has only in-frame clones and lacks some. The top ten hold 1.5% to 2% of the sample, which has 440,000 or so clones, about 88% seen once. This clone has a single count. The antigen is undetermined. Germline values: CDR1 SGHAT, CDR2 FQNNGV. With 4 bases clipped from V and 3 bases from J, the junction kept 5 bases outside the gene matches. CDR3 size: 15 residues.

The chain couples TRBV11-2 to TRBJ2-3; 9 bases are a match to TRBD2. Here the sequenced sample was peripheral blood, taken in a trial of Ad26.COV2.S vaccine versus placebo. The TCR comes from a person between 18 and 65 years old who received the Ad26.COV2.S COVID-19 vaccine or a placebo. CDR3 in amino acids: CASSSPAGGTDTQYF. The CDR3 DNA is TGTGCCAGCAGCTCCCCTGCGGGAGGGACAGATACGCAGTATTTT.